This passage covers 27 T cell receptor beta chains from one sample sequenced in a study of shared clonotypes between healthy human individuals. Assay: immunoSEQ multiplex PCR; the TCRdb copy retains only in-frame clones and omits some. Here the sample spans about 990,000 clones, around 78% being singletons. Sequencing input: memory CD4+ T cells from PBMCs. The subset denotes: CD45RA-negative fraction. The receptor source for this set is a man between 18 and 29 years old in good health. Some clones in this sample may be carry-over from other donors' samples.

This clone was found once. The rearrangement links TRBV19 to TRBJ1-2, with 9 bases that match TRBD1. CDR1 is LNHDA and CDR2 is SQIVND in the germline V gene (reference sequence). J lost 5 bases, V lost 3 bases, and 4 bases had no gene match. CDR3 size: 14 residues. This CDR3 reads CASSITGGKYGYTF. DNA for the CDR3: TGTGCCAGTAGTATCACAGGGGGCAAGTATGGCTACACCTTC.

J is TRBJ1-6 and V is TRBV28; TRBD1 might be the D (5 bases). The V end lost 6 bases, the J end lost 10 bases, and 16 bases lay between the germline ends. There are 14 residues in the CDR3. CDR1 and CDR2 (germline): MDHEN, SYDVKM. CDR3: CASSPGGDVSPLHF. The CDR3 DNA reads as TGTGCCAGCAGCCCGGGAGGGGATGTCTCACCCCTCCACTTT.

This chain connects TRBV7-2 to TRBJ2-7; D perhaps matches TRBD1 (5 bases). V gave up 2 bases and J gave up 5 bases, with 10 bases separating them. This CDR3 contains 13 residues. CDR1 and CDR2 (germline): SGHTA, FQGNSA. The CDR3 region has the DNA TGTGCCAGCAGCTTACGGACAAGAGACGAGCAGTACTTC. Translating gives CASSLRTRDEQYF.

The genes are TRBV7-7 and TRBJ2-2; D possibly corresponds to TRBD2 (5 bases). The CDR3 has 15 amino acids. The germline V gene has CDR1 SSHAT and CDR2 FNYEAQ (reference sequence). Trimming pared 5 bases from V and 5 bases from J, leaving 15 bases between. The DNA for the CDR3 is TGTGCCAGCAGCCCCTGGTCGAGGGATACCGGGGAGCTGTTTTTT. It encodes CASSPWSRDTGELFF.

This clone appeared a single time. The rearrangement links TRBV11-1 to TRBJ1-4, with D perhaps TRBD1 (5 bases). With 4 bases removed from V and 5 bases from J, the gap between germline ends came to 14 bases. CDR1 is SGHAT, CDR2 FQDESV, per germline (reference sequence). The CDR3 is 15 amino acids. The CDR3: CASSYQAGENEKLFF. The CDR3 DNA follows: TGTGCCAGCAGCTATCAGGCGGGGGAAAATGAAAAACTGTTTTTT.

CDR3 residues: CASSIGTSGKYNEQFF. The CDR3 DNA sequence: TGTGCCAGCAGCATAGGGACTAGCGGGAAGTACAATGAGCAGTTCTTC. The chain couples TRBV11-3 to TRBJ2-1; 13 bases are a match to TRBD2. V shed 5 bases, J shed 4 bases, and the junction held 5 bases outside the gene matches. The V gene's germline CDR1 is SGHNT and CDR2 YENEEA. The CDR3 loop spans 16 amino acids. The full variable domain, in which reference TRBV11-3 and TRBJ2-1 provide the parts outside the CDR3, is EAGVVQSPRYKIIEKKQPVAFWCNPISGHNTLYWYLQNLGQGPELLIRYENEEAVDDSQLPKDRFSAERLKGVDSTLKIQPAELGDSAVYLCASSIGTSGKYNEQFFGPGTRLTVL.

This clone was seen just once. The chain couples TRBV2 to TRBJ2-3; D perhaps matches TRBD1 (6 bases). CDR1 and CDR2 (germline): SNHLY, FYNNEI. V shed 7 bases and J shed 5 bases, with 10 bases lying between them. The CDR3 length is 12 residues. CDR3 sequence: CASNRDEDTQYF. In DNA form, the CDR3 reads TGTGCCAGCAACAGGGATGAAGATACGCAGTATTTT.

The chain uses TRBV19 and TRBJ1-4; D may be TRBD1 (5 bases). The V gene lost 1 base and the J gene lost 1 base, with 10 bases spanning the gap. Per the germline V gene, CDR1 is LNHDA and CDR2 is SQIVND (reference sequence). The CDR3 runs 16 residues. This CDR3 is CASSIGADRTNEKLFF. CDR3 bases: TGTGCCAGTAGTATAGGGGCCGACAGAACTAATGAAAAACTGTTTTTT.

The chain uses TRBV11-2 and TRBJ2-2, with 9 bases fitting TRBD1. Germline-derived CDR1 and CDR2 are SGHAT and FQNNGV. V dropped 0 bases and J dropped 5; count of bases not matched to a gene: 7. This CDR3 has 17 residues. Here the CDR3 DNA reads TGTGCCAGCAGCTTAGATTGGGGACAGGGAGGGACCGGGGAGCTGTTTTTT. Translation: CASSLDWGQGGTGELFF. The variable domain in full, completed from reference TRBV11-2 and TRBJ2-2, reads EAGVAQSPRYKIIEKRQSVAFWCNPISGHATLYWYQQILGQGPKLLIQFQNNGVVDDSQLPKDRFSAERLKGVDSTLKIQPAKLEDSAVYLCASSLDWGQGGTGELFFGEGSRLTVL.

This clone was recorded a few times. The rearrangement joins TRBV10-3 to TRBJ2-7, with D possibly TRBD1 on 6 matching bases. The germline V and J ends were trimmed by 4 bases and 2 bases, with 15 bases remaining between them. This CDR3 contains 15 residues. The germline V gene has CDR1 ENHRY and CDR2 SYGVKD. The CDR3 nucleotides read TGTGCCATCAGTGGGTCCCTGACAGGTCCCTACGAGCAGTACTTC. This sequence encodes CAISGSLTGPYEQYF.

This clone was seen just once. The genes are TRBV11-3 and TRBJ2-7; D is unresolved. Germline V lookup: CDR1 SGHNT, CDR2 YENEEA. Trimming stripped 0 bases from V and 5 bases from J, with 5 bases between. The CDR3 is 12 residues long. Here the CDR3 reads CASSLEGHEQYF. CDR3 nucleotide sequence: TGTGCCAGCAGCTTAGAGGGCCACGAGCAGTACTTC.

A remark on this clone: This sample includes further DNA sequences coding for the same CDR3. The chain is built from TRBV28 and TRBJ1-2; TRBD1 matches at 9 bases. V shed 2 bases, J shed 2 bases, and the junction held 3 bases outside the gene matches. The CDR3 has 15 amino acids. The germline V gene has CDR1 MDHEN and CDR2 SYDVKM. Here the CDR3 reads CASSLDGQGNYGYTF. DNA for the CDR3: TGTGCCAGCAGTTTAGACGGACAGGGGAACTATGGCTACACCTTC.

The chain employs TRBV27 and TRBJ1-5; tentative D call: TRBD1 (6 bases). Germline CDR1 and CDR2: MNHEY and SMNVEV (reference sequence). The CDR3 extends over 15 amino acids. The V end was cut by 6 bases, the J end by 5 bases, with 17 bases between. In DNA, the CDR3 is TGTGCCAGCAGGAAATCCGACAGGTGGGATCAGCCCCAGCATTTT. Its translation is CASRKSDRWDQPQHF.

A remark on this clone: Other DNA sequences in this specimen translate into the identical CDR3. This rearrangement joins TRBV5-1 to TRBJ2-5; D is uncertain. The length of the CDR3 is 14 residues. Germline V gene data show CDR1 as SGHRS and CDR2 as YFSETQ. V lost 0 bases to trimming and J lost 2 bases, with 8 bases between them. CDR3 sequence (DNA): TGCGCCAGCAGCTTGGGTCAGATACAAGAGACCCAGTACTTC. Translated: CASSLGQIQETQYF.

The chain recombines TRBV6-5 with TRBJ2-5, with D possibly matching TRBD2 (6 bases). V shed 6 bases and J shed 2 bases, with 16 bases lying between them. This CDR3 has 15 residues. Per germline, CDR1 MNHEY and CDR2 SVGAGI. CDR3: CASSPGGWGQETQYF. The CDR3 DNA follows: TGTGCCAGCAGCCCCGGGGGTTGGGGTCAAGAGACCCAGTACTTC.

This clone was found many times. At the DNA level, this CDR3 is encoded by other sequences in the same sample as well. The rearrangement joins TRBV5-1 to TRBJ1-1; no firm D call. Per germline, CDR1 SGHRS and CDR2 YFSETQ. V gave up 1 base and J gave up 0 bases, with 10 bases separating them. The CDR3 covers 15 residues. CDR3 sequence: CASSLRPSLNTEAFF. The CDR3 nucleotides are TGCGCCAGCAGCTTGAGGCCCAGCCTGAACACTGAAGCTTTCTTT.

This clone was counted at least ten times. The CDR3 nucleotides read TGTGCCAGCAGTCGAGACAGGGGGAATGAAAAACTGTTTTTT. Its translation is CASSRDRGNEKLFF. The genes are TRBV7-9 and TRBJ1-4; 9 bases map to TRBD1. CDR1 SEHNR and CDR2 FQNEAQ come from the germline V gene (reference sequence). Germline trimming cut 6 bases from V and 5 bases from J; bases unmatched to any gene: 4. This CDR3 comprises 14 residues. The full variable domain, in which reference TRBV7-9 and TRBJ1-4 provide the parts outside the CDR3, is DTGVSQNPRHKITKRGQNVTFRCDPISEHNRLYWYRQTLGQGPEFLTYFQNEAQLEKSRLLSDRFSAERPKGSFSTLEIQRTEQGDSAMYLCASSRDRGNEKLFFGSGTQLSVL.

CDR3 protein: CSVDTRWAQETQYF. The CDR3 coding sequence is TGCAGCGTTGACACTAGGTGGGCACAAGAGACCCAGTACTTC. The chain links TRBV29-1 to TRBJ2-5, with TRBD2 as a possible D gene (5 bases). Looked up from germline, CDR1 is SQVTM and CDR2 is ANQGSEA. CDR3 length: 14 amino acids. Trimming stripped 3 bases from V and 2 bases from J, with 13 bases between.

This rearrangement joins TRBV6-5 to TRBJ2-7, with 8 bases lining up with TRBD1. CDR1 is MNHEY, CDR2 SVGAGI, per germline. J lost 1 base, V lost 11 bases, and 10 bases had no gene match. The CDR3 length is 14 residues. The CDR3 loop is CASQGASASYEQYF. Written as DNA, the CDR3 is TGTGCCTCCCAGGGGGCTAGCGCATCCTACGAGCAGTACTTC.

Concerning this clone: Other DNA sequences in this sample translate to the same CDR3. The rearrangement joins TRBV2 to TRBJ1-5; D is uncertain. The CDR3 loop spans 13 amino acids. Trimming took 5 bases from V and 1 from J, leaving 6 bases between them. CDR1 is SNHLY, CDR2 FYNNEI, per germline. CDR3 protein: CASSPDSNQPQHF. The CDR3 nucleotides are TGTGCCAGCAGTCCTGACAGCAATCAGCCCCAGCATTTT.

The chain's CDR3 is CASSLDLDEQYF. DNA of the CDR3: TGCGCCAGCAGCTTGGACCTCGACGAGCAGTACTTC. The chain combines TRBV5-1 with TRBJ2-7; D is uncertain. Looked up from germline, CDR1 is SGHRS and CDR2 is YFSETQ. V dropped 0 bases and J dropped 5 bases, with 6 bases sitting between them. The CDR3 consists of 12 residues.

The chain carries TRBV30 and TRBJ2-6; 7 bases fit TRBD1. The CDR3 covers 18 residues. Looked up from germline, CDR1 is GTSNPN and CDR2 is SVGIG (reference sequence). V trimming: 3 bases; J trimming: 4 bases; junction bases outside the gene matches: 15. This CDR3 is CAWRTLGRGLYGANVLTF. For the CDR3, the DNA is TGTGCCTGGAGGACTCTGGGAAGGGGGCTTTACGGGGCCAACGTCCTGACTTTC.

As concerns this clone: The same CDR3 arises from other DNA sequences in this sample as well. V usage is TRBV9 and J usage is TRBJ2-1; D is undetermined. The germline V gene encodes CDR1 SGDLS and CDR2 YYNGEE. The germline V and J ends were trimmed by 0 bases and 0 bases, with 7 bases remaining between them. The CDR3 covers 15 residues. The DNA of the CDR3 is TGTGCCAGCAGCGTAGCAGCCCTCTCCTACAATGAGCAGTTCTTC. As protein: CASSVAALSYNEQFF.

The V and J genes are TRBV6-6 and TRBJ2-1; 9 nucleotides line up with TRBD2. The CDR3 spans 16 residues. From germline, CDR1 is MNHNY and CDR2 SVGAGI (reference sequence). The V segment lost 0 bases and the J segment 3 bases; nucleotides outside the gene matches: 3. CDR3 DNA sequence: TGTGCCAGCAGTTACTCGGCGGGAGGGAGCTACAATGAGCAGTTCTTC. It yields the protein CASSYSAGGSYNEQFF.

The chain is built from TRBV4-1 and TRBJ1-2; 7 nucleotides match TRBD1. CDR3 length equals 16 residues. The ends lost 1 base at V and 4 bases at J; junction bases unmatched: 9. Germline V gives CDR1 MGHRA, CDR2 YSYEKL. This CDR3 reads CASSQALTGMSYGYTF. The DNA for the CDR3 is TGCGCCAGCAGCCAAGCATTGACAGGGATGAGCTATGGCTACACCTTC.

This clone was seen only a few times. V gene TRBV28 combines with J gene TRBJ2-5; D ambiguous. Germline loops: CDR1 MDHEN, CDR2 SYDVKM. Trimming shortened V by 6 bases and J by 3 bases, and 23 bases separated the two germline ends. The CDR3 covers 17 residues. CDR3 amino acids: CASSRNPTWATEETQYF. The CDR3, as DNA: TGTGCCAGCAGCCGAAACCCGACTTGGGCAACGGAAGAGACCCAGTACTTC.

The chain employs TRBV29-1 and TRBJ2-5; TRBD1 might be the D (5 bases). This CDR3 spans 13 amino acids. The germline V gene encodes CDR1 SQVTM and CDR2 ANQGSEA. Trimming took 4 bases from V and 5 from J, leaving 14 bases between them. The CDR3 reads CSVGQPDGETQYF. The CDR3 DNA reads TGCAGCGTTGGACAGCCCGACGGGGAGACCCAGTACTTC.